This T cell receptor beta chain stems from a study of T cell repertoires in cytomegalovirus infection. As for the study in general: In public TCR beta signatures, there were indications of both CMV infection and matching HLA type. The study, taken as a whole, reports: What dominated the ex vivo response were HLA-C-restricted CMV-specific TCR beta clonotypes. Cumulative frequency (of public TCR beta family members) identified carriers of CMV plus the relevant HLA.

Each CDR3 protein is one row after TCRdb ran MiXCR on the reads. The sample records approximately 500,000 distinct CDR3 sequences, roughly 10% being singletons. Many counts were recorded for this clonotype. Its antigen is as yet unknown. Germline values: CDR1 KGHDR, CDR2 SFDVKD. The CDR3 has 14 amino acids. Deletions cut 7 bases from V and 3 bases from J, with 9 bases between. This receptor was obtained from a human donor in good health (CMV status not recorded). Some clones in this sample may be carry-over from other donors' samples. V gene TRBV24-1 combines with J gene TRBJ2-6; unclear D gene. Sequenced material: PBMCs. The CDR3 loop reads CATSRSGGANVLTF. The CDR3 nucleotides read TGTGCCACCAGCCGGTCTGGTGGGGCCAACGTCCTGACTTTC.